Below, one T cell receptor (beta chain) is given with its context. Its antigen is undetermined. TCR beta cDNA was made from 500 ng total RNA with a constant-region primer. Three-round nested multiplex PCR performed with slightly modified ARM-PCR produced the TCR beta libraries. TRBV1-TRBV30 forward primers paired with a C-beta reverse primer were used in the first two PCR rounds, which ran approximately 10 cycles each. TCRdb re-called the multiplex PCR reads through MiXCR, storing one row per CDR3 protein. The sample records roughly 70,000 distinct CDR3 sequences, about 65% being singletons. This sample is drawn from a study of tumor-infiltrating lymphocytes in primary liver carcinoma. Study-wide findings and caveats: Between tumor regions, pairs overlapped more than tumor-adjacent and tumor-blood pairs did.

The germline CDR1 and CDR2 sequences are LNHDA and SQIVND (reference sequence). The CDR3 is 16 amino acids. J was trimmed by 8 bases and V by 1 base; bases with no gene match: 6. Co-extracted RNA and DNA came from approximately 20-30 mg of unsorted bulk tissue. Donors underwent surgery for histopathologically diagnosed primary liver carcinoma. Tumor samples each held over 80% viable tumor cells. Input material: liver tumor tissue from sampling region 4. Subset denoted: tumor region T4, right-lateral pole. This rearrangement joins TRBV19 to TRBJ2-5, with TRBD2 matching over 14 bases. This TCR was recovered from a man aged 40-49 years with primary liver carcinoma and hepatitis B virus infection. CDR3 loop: CASSIAGLAGGDTQYF. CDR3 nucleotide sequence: TGTGCCAGTAGTATAGCCGGACTAGCGGGAGGCGATACCCAGTACTTC.